The 8 T cell receptor beta chains in this list originate from one sample, sequenced in a study of beta chain features in type 1 diabetes. cDNA synthesis used the whole RNA isolate, giving expressed TCRB sequences. TCRdb's copy holds only in-frame clones and misses some; the assay was immunoSEQ multiplex PCR. This sample has about 260,000 clones; 68% occur once, and the top ten carry 0.053%. The specimen sequenced was naive CD4+ T cells from blood. The receptors were sampled from a man between 25 and 39 years old in good health.

This chain links TRBV7-2 with TRBJ2-3, with a weak D call TRBD2 (6 bases). The CDR3 has 15 residues. CDR1 SGHTA and CDR2 FQGNSA come from the germline V gene. V lost 6 bases, J lost 2 bases, and 15 bases lay in between. The chain's CDR3 is CASRRTRGSTDTQYF. DNA of the CDR3: TGTGCCAGCAGGCGAACGCGGGGATCCACAGATACGCAGTATTTT.

The J gene is TRBJ1-4, the V gene TRBV29-1; D is ambiguous. CDR3 length equals 13 residues. Germline CDR1 SQVTM, CDR2 ANQGSEA. V was trimmed by 3 bases and J by 5 bases, leaving 10 bases between them. The CDR3 reads CSVELRSNEKLFF. The CDR3 DNA reads TGCAGCGTTGAGTTAAGATCGAATGAAAAACTGTTTTTT. Complete variable domain (other parts from reference TRBV29-1 and TRBJ1-4): SAVISQKPSRDICQRGTSLTIQCQVDSQVTMMFWYRQQPGQSLTLIATANQGSEATYESGFVIDKFPISRPNLTFSTLTVSNMSPEDSSIYLCSVELRSNEKLFFGSGTQLSVL.

The CDR3 region is CAWSVDSWRTEAFF. CDR3 coding DNA: TGTGCCTGGAGTGTTGACTCCTGGAGGACTGAAGCTTTCTTT. The chain has TRBV30 and TRBJ1-1; D call uncertain. The CDR3 length is 14 residues. Trimming took off 0 bases at V and 5 bases at J, with 13 bases between the two ends. Germline CDR1 reads GTSNPN; CDR2 reads SVGIG (reference sequence).

V gene TRBV30 combines with J gene TRBJ1-1, with D perhaps matching TRBD1 (5 bases). V lost 1 base and J lost 7, with 10 bases in between. In germline, CDR1 is GTSNPN, CDR2 SVGIG (reference sequence). The CDR3 consists of 12 residues. The CDR3 loop is CAWSGQLLEAFF. For the CDR3, the DNA is TGTGCCTGGAGTGGACAGCTCCTTGAAGCTTTCTTT. The full variable domain, in which reference TRBV30 and TRBJ1-1 provide the parts outside the CDR3, is SQTIHQWPATLVQPVGSPLSLECTVEGTSNPNLYWYRQAAGRGLQLLFYSVGIGQISSEVPQNLSASRPQDRQFILSSKKLLLSDSGFYLCAWSGQLLEAFFGQGTRLTVV.

In this sample, this clone turned up once. V and J are TRBV5-1 and TRBJ2-3, with D maybe TRBD1 (5 bases). Germline CDR1 reads SGHRS; CDR2 reads YFSETQ. The V end was cut by 0 bases, the J end by 1 base, with 9 bases between. The CDR3 is 15 amino acids. DNA for the CDR3: TGCGCCAGCAGCTTGGGCCTCAGGGGCACAGATACGCAGTATTTT. Its protein product is CASSLGLRGTDTQYF. The variable domain in full, with the rest retrieved from reference TRBV5-1 and TRBJ2-3, is KAGVTQTPRYLIKTRGQQVTLSCSPISGHRSVSWYQQTPGQGLQFLFEYFSETQRNKGNFPGRFSGRQFSNSRSEMNVSTLELGDSALYLCASSLGLRGTDTQYFGPGTRLTVL.

J is TRBJ2-1 and V is TRBV29-1; 9 nucleotides align to TRBD1. V dropped 7 bases and J dropped 7; count of bases not matched to a gene: 8. The CDR3 has 13 residues. The germline V gene has CDR1 SQVTM and CDR2 ANQGSEA. CDR3 coding DNA: TGCAGCGGCGATAACAGGGGGCTAAATGAGCAGTTCTTC. Its translation is CSGDNRGLNEQFF.

The chain links TRBV30 to TRBJ2-5, with D possibly TRBD2 on 5 matching bases. Germline V CDR1 and CDR2: GTSNPN, SVGIG (reference sequence). The CDR3 loop spans 13 amino acids. Trimming removed 6 bases from V and 4 bases from J, with 15 bases in between. CDR3 nucleotides: TGTGCCTGTCAGGAGAGGGCTCGAGAGACCCAGTACTTC. The encoded protein is CACQERARETQYF.

The chain employs TRBV9 and TRBJ2-3; D is perhaps TRBD2 (6 bases). This CDR3 comprises 14 residues. The germline V gene encodes CDR1 SGDLS and CDR2 YYNGEE. The germline V and J ends were trimmed by 0 bases and 4 bases, with 9 bases remaining between them. The DNA of the CDR3 is TGTGCCAGCAGCGTAGACTGGGGGGCAGATACGCAGTATTTT. The encoded protein is CASSVDWGADTQYF.